This TCR beta chain stems from a study of blood T cell repertoires in COVID-19. Authors' data handling: Estimates of nucleated cell counts were drawn from the amplification of reference gene primers. Assay: immunoSEQ multiplex PCR; the TCRdb copy retains only in-frame clones and omits some. V and J calls and clone size follow that table, whereas D and trimming were derived from the DNA. The sample has about 110,000 clones; around nine tenths are singletons. V was shortened by 1 base and J by 6 bases, with 9 bases between the two germline ends. CDR1 and CDR2 (germline): LNHNV, YYDKDF (reference sequence). The CDR3 has 13 amino acids.

Sequences were obtained from peripheral blood. This sequence was found in a woman younger than 45 with acute or convalescent COVID-19. This rearrangement joins TRBV15 to TRBJ1-2; D remains ambiguous. DNA for the CDR3: TGTGCCACCAGCAGAGCATCCGACAATGGCTACACCTTC. This sequence encodes CATSRASDNGYTF. Together with reference TRBV15 and TRBJ1-2, the CDR3 gives the full variable domain: DAMVIQNPRYQVTQFGKPVTLSCSQTLNHNVMYWYQQKSSQAPKLLFHYYDKDFNNEADTPDNFQSRRPNTSFCFLDIRSPGLGDTAMYLCATSRASDNGYTFGSGTRLTVV.